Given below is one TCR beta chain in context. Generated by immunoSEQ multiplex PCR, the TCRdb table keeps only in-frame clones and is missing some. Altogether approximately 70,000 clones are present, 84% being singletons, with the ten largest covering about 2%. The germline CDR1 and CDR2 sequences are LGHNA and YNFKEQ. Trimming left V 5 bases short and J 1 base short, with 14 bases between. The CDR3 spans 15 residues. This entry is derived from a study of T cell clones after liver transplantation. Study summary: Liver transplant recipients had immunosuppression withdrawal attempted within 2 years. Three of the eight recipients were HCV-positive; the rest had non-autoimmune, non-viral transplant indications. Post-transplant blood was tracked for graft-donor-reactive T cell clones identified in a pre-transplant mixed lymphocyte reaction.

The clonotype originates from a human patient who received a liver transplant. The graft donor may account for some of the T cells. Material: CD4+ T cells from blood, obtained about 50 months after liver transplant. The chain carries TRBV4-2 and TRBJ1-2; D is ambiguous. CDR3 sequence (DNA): TGTGCCAGCAGCTTGGCTACAGATTATAACTATGGCTACACCTTC. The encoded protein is CASSLATDYNYGYTF.